This TCR beta chain came from a study of shared clonotypes between healthy human individuals. Whole-study findings and limits: The four-donor shared clonotypes exceeded non-shared clonotypes in generation probability, with non-shared ones scoring lower.

Note on this clone: The antigen remains undetermined.

Only in-frame clones appear in the TCRdb table, and some are missing; sequencing was by immunoSEQ multiplex PCR. This sample has approximately 1.5 million clones, with approximately 98% found just once. The CDR3 is 14 amino acids. Germline CDR1 reads SEHNR; CDR2 reads FQNEAQ (reference sequence). Trimming pared 0 bases from V and 2 bases from J, leaving 7 bases between. The chain combines TRBV7-9 with TRBJ1-1; D gene unclear. The source of this sequence is a young man in good health. The sequenced sample consisted of naive CD4+ T cells sorted from blood. The sample's subset: CD45RA+ positively selected. The CDR3 DNA follows: TGTGCCAGCAGCTTAGCGGCGGCTAACACTGAAGCTTTCTTT. The encoded protein is CASSLAAANTEAFF.